This T cell receptor beta chain was sequenced in a study of T-cell memory formation after mild COVID-19. Amplification by 5'RACE using constant-segment primers produced TCR alpha and TCR beta cDNA libraries that carried sample barcodes and UMIs. TCRdb reprocessed the 5' RACE reads with MiXCR, giving one entry per CDR3 protein. The table has around 400,000 distinct CDR3 sequences, approximately 25% seen once. From germline, CDR1 is SGHTA and CDR2 FQGNSA. The CDR3 runs to 16 residues. The junction had 7 bases not matched to a gene; V was cut back by 1 base and J by 7 bases. This clonotype was observed a handful of times.

The sequencing input was PBMCs or a T cell subset sorted from them (not recorded which). The TCR was taken from an adult woman who had mild COVID-19 (a few samples of this study predate the infection). Cell type and time point are not known. V usage is TRBV7-2 and J usage is TRBJ2-7, with 13 positions matching TRBD2. Here the CDR3 reads CASSLGLLAGGHEQYF. CDR3 bases: TGTGCCAGCAGCTTAGGGCTACTAGCGGGAGGGCATGAGCAGTACTTC. The variable domain in full, with the rest retrieved from reference TRBV7-2 and TRBJ2-7, is GAGVSQSPSNKVTEKGKDVELRCDPISGHTALYWYRQSLGQGLEFLIYFQGNSAPDKSGLPSDRFSAERTGGSVSTLTIQRTQQEDSAVYLCASSLGLLAGGHEQYFGPGTRLTVT.